This T cell receptor beta chain emerged from a study of graft-versus-host responses after intestinal transplantation. Only in-frame clones appear in the TCRdb table, and some are missing; sequencing was by immunoSEQ multiplex PCR. Of fewer than 150,000 clones listed, around nine tenths were seen once; the top ten hold over 0.15%. V was pared by 2 bases and J by 0 bases, with 16 bases between. Germline CDR1 is LNHDA and CDR2 is SQIVND (reference sequence). CDR3 length: 17 residues. This clone was detected once. The antigen is unknown. This chain links TRBV19 with TRBJ1-2; TRBD1 might be the D (5 bases). The sequence derives from a human donor who received an intestinal transplant. The sequenced sample was unstimulated CD4+ T cells sorted from spleen or lymph node cells, obtained before intestinal transplant. The CDR3 reads CASSISQRQLANYGYTF. In DNA, the CDR3 is TGTGCCAGTAGTATATCCCAGCGACAGTTAGCTAACTATGGCTACACCTTC.